Below are 13 T cell receptor beta chains sequenced from a single sample in a study of cytomegalovirus exposure and HLA in healthy donors (dated by TCRdb to the late 2010s). The library came from the immunoSEQ multiplex PCR assay. The multiplex PCR relied on a mix of 60 forward primers for TCR Vbeta segments and 13 reverse primers for TCR Jbeta segments. Not all clones reach the TCRdb copy of this immuneACCESS table, which keeps in-frame sequences only. Checked studies attribute under half of the gap to unresolved V genes and leave the rest unexplained. For this sample the table gives 150,000 or so clones, of which about 68% were detected only once. The ten biggest clones cover around 2.3% of the sample. Sample: PBMCs. The source is a man aged 30-40 years in good health and CMV-seronegative.

This clone was observed a handful of times. The CDR3 sequence is CASSLAGPGNTEAFF. The CDR3 DNA reads TGTGCCAGCAGCTTGGCAGGGCCCGGGAACACTGAAGCTTTCTTT. The V call is TRBV5-4, the J call TRBJ1-1; D might be TRBD1 (5 bases). The V gene's germline CDR1 is SGHNT and CDR2 YYREEE (reference sequence). The length of the CDR3 is 15 residues. V lost 0 bases and J 1 base, leaving 10 bases between the germline ends.

The table lists this clone with a count of one. The same CDR3 is also encoded by other DNA sequences in this sample. This rearrangement joins TRBV5-1 to TRBJ2-2; D remains ambiguous. Germline V gene data show CDR1 as SGHRS and CDR2 as YFSETQ. Trimming shortened V by 0 bases and J by 2 bases, and 8 bases separated the two germline ends. This CDR3 contains 15 residues. The CDR3 bases are TGCGCCAGCAGCTTGGACTCCCCCAACACCGGGGAGCTGTTTTTT. Protein: CASSLDSPNTGELFF. Drawing the rest from reference TRBV5-1 and TRBJ2-2, the complete variable domain is KAGVTQTPRYLIKTRGQQVTLSCSPISGHRSVSWYQQTPGQGLQFLFEYFSETQRNKGNFPGRFSGRQFSNSRSEMNVSTLELGDSALYLCASSLDSPNTGELFFGEGSRLTVL.

This chain connects TRBV5-1 to TRBJ2-5, with D possibly matching TRBD2 (5 bases). The V end lost 0 bases, the J end lost 1 base, and 10 bases lay between the germline ends. CDR3 length: 15 residues. Germline assignment: CDR1 SGHRS and CDR2 YFSETQ. The CDR3 DNA follows: TGCGCCAGCAGCTTGGTGGCGGGTGCCCAAGAGACCCAGTACTTC. Protein: CASSLVAGAQETQYF.

This chain links TRBV6-5 with TRBJ1-1, with TRBD1 matching 7 bases. The CDR3 sequence is 13 residues long. The germline V gene has CDR1 MNHEY and CDR2 SVGAGI. V trimming: 5 bases; J trimming: 6 bases; junction bases outside the gene matches: 6. CDR3 region: CASSARGQAEAFF. CDR3 DNA sequence: TGTGCCAGCAGTGCCCGAGGACAGGCTGAAGCTTTCTTT.

This chain connects TRBV5-1 to TRBJ1-1, with a tentative D call TRBD1 (6 bases). Trimming pared 3 bases from V and 6 bases from J, leaving 9 bases between. The CDR3 extends over 12 amino acids. Germline lookup yields CDR1 SGHRS and CDR2 YFSETQ. The DNA of the CDR3 is TGCGCCAGCAGCTCACAGGGAGCTGAAGCTTTCTTT. Protein product: CASSSQGAEAFF.

Only a few counts were recorded for this clone. This rearrangement joins TRBV2 to TRBJ1-1, with 7 bases identical to TRBD1. Germline V gene lookup returns CDR1 SNHLY and CDR2 FYNNEI. The CDR3 covers 15 residues. V lost 1 base and J lost 0; bases outside the gene matches: 2. CDR3 protein: CASSEDRGMNTEAFF. The CDR3 DNA reads TGTGCCAGCAGTGAAGACAGGGGTATGAACACTGAAGCTTTCTTT.

The CDR3 protein is CASSLSNQPQHF. The CDR3 DNA reads as TGTGCCAGCAGCCTGTCCAATCAGCCCCAGCATTTT. The chain carries TRBV13 and TRBJ1-5; unclear D gene. V was clipped by 5 bases and J by 3 bases, with 5 bases between them. The CDR3 length is 12 residues. The germline gives CDR1 PRHDT, CDR2 FYEKMQ (reference sequence). The variable domain in full, with the rest retrieved from reference TRBV13 and TRBJ1-5, is AAGVIQSPRHLIKEKRETATLKCYPIPRHDTVYWYQQGPGQDPQFLISFYEKMQSDKGSIPDRFSAQQFSDYHSELNMSSLELGDSALYFCASSLSNQPQHFGDGTRLSIL.

The V and J genes are TRBV14 and TRBJ2-7; the match to TRBD1 covers 12 bases. From germline, CDR1 is SGHDN and CDR2 FVKESK. The CDR3 has 15 residues. J gave up 6 bases and V 3 bases, and 6 bases lay outside the gene matches. In DNA, the CDR3 is TGTGCCAGCAGCCACGGGACAGGGGGCCTTTTCGAGCAGTACTTC. This translates into CASSHGTGGLFEQYF.

This sequence joins TRBV20-1 and TRBJ1-2; D ambiguous. Germline CDR1 DFQATT, CDR2 SNEGSKA (reference sequence). The CDR3 has 11 residues. V was cut by 3 bases and J by 8 bases, with 10 bases left in between. The CDR3 here is CSAREGAGYTF. The DNA of the CDR3 is TGCAGTGCTAGGGAGGGCGCGGGCTACACCTTC.

V is TRBV2 and J is TRBJ2-6, with D possibly TRBD1 on 6 matching bases. Trimming shortened V by 2 bases and J by 4 bases, and 15 bases separated the two germline ends. The length of the CDR3 is 17 residues. Germline lookup yields CDR1 SNHLY and CDR2 FYNNEI. CDR3 region: CASSESRGEAGANVLTF. Written as DNA, the CDR3 is TGTGCCAGCAGTGAATCCAGGGGAGAGGCCGGGGCCAACGTCCTGACTTTC. Looking up the rest from reference TRBV2 and TRBJ2-6 gives the full variable domain: EPEVTQTPSHQVTQMGQEVILRCVPISNHLYFYWYRQILGQKVEFLVSFYNNEISEKSEIFDDQFSVERPDGSNFTLKIRSTKLEDSAMYFCASSESRGEAGANVLTFGAGSRLTVL.

The rearrangement uses TRBV7-2 and TRBJ2-7; 9 bases agree with TRBD2. V trimming: 2 bases; J trimming: 4 bases; junction bases outside the gene matches: 9. This CDR3 contains 16 residues. Looked up from germline, CDR1 is SGHTA and CDR2 is FQGNSA. CDR3 region: CASSLLAGEKLYEQYF. The DNA of the CDR3 is TGTGCCAGCAGCTTATTAGCGGGGGAAAAACTTTACGAGCAGTACTTC.

CDR3 DNA: TGTGCCAGCAGTCGCACCGGGATAACGGAGTCACCCCTCCACTTT. This gives the protein CASSRTGITESPLHF. The rearrangement links TRBV6-5 to TRBJ1-6; D gene ambiguous. V shed 5 bases and J shed 10 bases, with 18 bases lying between them. Germline V gives CDR1 MNHEY, CDR2 SVGAGI. CDR3 length: 15 amino acids.

CDR3 nucleotides: TGTGCCAGCAGCCAAGATTTTCTTTCCTCCTACAATGAGCAGTTCTTC. As protein: CASSQDFLSSYNEQFF. The chain uses TRBV14 and TRBJ2-1; D is unclear. V lost 0 bases, J lost 0 bases, and 9 bases lay in between. CDR1 is SGHDN and CDR2 is FVKESK in the germline V gene. This CDR3 is 16 amino acids long. Complete variable domain (other parts from reference TRBV14 and TRBJ2-1): EAGVTQFPSHSVIEKGQTVTLRCDPISGHDNLYWYRRVMGKEIKFLLHFVKESKQDESGMPNNRFLAERTGGTYSTLKVQPAELEDSGVYFCASSQDFLSSYNEQFFGPGTRLTVL.